This T cell receptor beta chain came from a study of control samples from healthy donors and cancer patients. Sequencing was performed with immunoSEQ multiplex PCR; in TCRdb, only in-frame clones are kept and a portion is missing. The sample yields just over 150,000 clones, about 94% seen once. V dropped 8 bases and J dropped 2 bases, with 10 bases sitting between them. CDR1 is SNHLY and CDR2 is FYNNEI in the germline V gene. The CDR3 totals 13 residues. Material: blood. The rearrangement uses TRBV2 and TRBJ1-5, with D possibly being TRBD1 (5 bases). This TCR was recovered from a woman in her thirties or forties in good health. For the CDR3, the DNA is TGTGCCAGCGGCACGGGGGGCAATCAGCCCCAGCATTTT. This gives the protein CASGTGGNQPQHF.